This T cell receptor beta chain was captured in a study of identifying expanded T cells in peripheral blood. Whole-study findings and limits: About 1.3 clones differed between technical replicates, versus about 15 and 19 over time. Clone count variance between approximately 2-week samples rose with total template count.

Collection occurred without any documented infections or immune events in donors. The data were produced by immunoSEQ multiplex PCR, yet TCRdb's version contains in-frame clones alone and is incomplete. Here the sample spans about 100,000 clones, about 90% being singletons. There are 15 residues in the CDR3. Germline CDR1 MNHEY, CDR2 SMNVEV (reference sequence). Unmatched junction bases numbered 11, after V lost 9 bases and J lost 0 bases. As concerns this clone: The antigen is undetermined.

Sample: blood. This clonotype was sampled from a person aged 18-69 years in good health. The rearrangement links TRBV27 to TRBJ2-7; 7 bases map to TRBD2. The DNA of the CDR3 is TGTGCCAGTCGGGAGTACGGGGGGAGCTCCTACGAGCAGTACTTC. Its translation: CASREYGGSSYEQYF.